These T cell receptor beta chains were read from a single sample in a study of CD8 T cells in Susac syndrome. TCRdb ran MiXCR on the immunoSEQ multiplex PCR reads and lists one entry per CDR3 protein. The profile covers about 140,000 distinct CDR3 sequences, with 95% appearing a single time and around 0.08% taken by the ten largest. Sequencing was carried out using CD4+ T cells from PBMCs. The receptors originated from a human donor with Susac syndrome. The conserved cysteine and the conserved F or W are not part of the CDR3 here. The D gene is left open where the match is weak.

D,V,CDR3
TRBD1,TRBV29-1,SVEESAGGPEAF
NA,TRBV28,ASNYRPTTYEQY
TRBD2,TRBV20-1,SAVGTSGPPQTQY
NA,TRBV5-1,ASRAVDSYNEQF
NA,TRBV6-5,AIARDGEQF
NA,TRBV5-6,ASSVGAAVTNEQF
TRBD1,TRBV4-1,ASSQRDRENSPLH
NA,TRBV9,ASSAAMDCQETQY
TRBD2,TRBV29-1,SVLPGLAWSTDTQY
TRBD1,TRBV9,ASSARTGASSPLH
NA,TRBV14,ASSRGGYQPQH
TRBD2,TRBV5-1,ASTPAGGVTGELF
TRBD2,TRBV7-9,ASSASGANEQF
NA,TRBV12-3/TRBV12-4,ASSLTSLNEQF
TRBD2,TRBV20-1,SARDVAGGYNEQF
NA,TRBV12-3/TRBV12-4,ASSLARDTRQV
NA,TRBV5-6,ASSFQGREY
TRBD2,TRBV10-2,ASSEGAGGRLYNEQF
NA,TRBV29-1,SVGPEAF
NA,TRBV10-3,AISESGGPTYEQY
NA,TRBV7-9,ASSLDTGELF
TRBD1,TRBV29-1,SAGQEAF
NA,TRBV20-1,SASGTEQY
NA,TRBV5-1,ASSTQTGGYT
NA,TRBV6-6,ASSTGREAF
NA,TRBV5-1,ASSIGTNTEAF
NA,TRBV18,ASSPGQASNIQY
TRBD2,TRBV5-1,ASSLASGPSTDTQY
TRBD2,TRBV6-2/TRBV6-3,ASSYSGGSEGEQF
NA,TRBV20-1,SARVLGGALTNVLT
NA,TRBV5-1,ASQGPANTGELF
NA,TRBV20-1,SARDLGGYNEQF
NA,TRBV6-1,ASNGGSGYGYT
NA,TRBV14,ASSPRFNYGYT
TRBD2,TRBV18,ASSLFAGGPGVNEQF
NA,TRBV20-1,SASPPGWDSPLH
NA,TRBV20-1,SAAGTDNSPLH
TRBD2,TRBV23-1,ASSPRTSGPDNEQF
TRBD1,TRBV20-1,SAVQGTYGYT